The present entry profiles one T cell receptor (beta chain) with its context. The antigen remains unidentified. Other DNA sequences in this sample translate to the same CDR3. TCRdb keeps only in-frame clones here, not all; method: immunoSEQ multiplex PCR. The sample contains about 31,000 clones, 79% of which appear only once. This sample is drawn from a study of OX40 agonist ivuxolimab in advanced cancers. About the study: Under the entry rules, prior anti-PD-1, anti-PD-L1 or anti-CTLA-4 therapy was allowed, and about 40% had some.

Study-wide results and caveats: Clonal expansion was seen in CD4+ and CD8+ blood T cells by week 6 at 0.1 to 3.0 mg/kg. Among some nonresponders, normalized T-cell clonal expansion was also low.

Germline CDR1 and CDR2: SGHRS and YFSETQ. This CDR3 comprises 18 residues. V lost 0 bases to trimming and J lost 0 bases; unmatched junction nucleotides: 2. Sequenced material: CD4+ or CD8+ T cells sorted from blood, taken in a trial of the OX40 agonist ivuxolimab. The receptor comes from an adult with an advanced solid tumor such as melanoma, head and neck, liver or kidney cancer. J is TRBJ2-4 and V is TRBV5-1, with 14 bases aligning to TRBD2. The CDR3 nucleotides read TGCGCCAGCAGCTTGGGACTAGCGGGGGGGCTAGCCAAAAACATTCAGTACTTC. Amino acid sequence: CASSLGLAGGLAKNIQYF.